The following is a T cell receptor (beta chain) sequence with its context. This sample is part of a study of blood T cell repertoires in COVID-19. Study context: Spain, Italy and the United States supplied samples that represented acute and convalescent COVID-19. In each case, the material was cDNA or gDNA derived from T cells, B-cell-depleted T cells, or PBMCs.

Generated by immunoSEQ multiplex PCR, the TCRdb table keeps only in-frame clones and is missing some. The repertoire consists of some 130,000 clones, with 75% to 90% occurring once and the leading ten covering roughly 4.5%. This clonotype was sampled from a human donor in a cohort sampled during active COVID-19. Input material: peripheral blood.

This CDR3 reads CSVELGLIGYTF. In DNA form, the CDR3 reads TGCAGCGTTGAGCTGGGCCTTATAGGCTACACCTTC. The chain is built from TRBV29-1 and TRBJ1-2, with D uncertain. V shed 3 bases and J shed 8 bases, with 13 bases lying between them. CDR1 and CDR2 from the germline V gene are SQVTM and ANQGSEA. The CDR3 length is 12 residues.